These 26 T cell receptor beta chains originate from one sample sequenced in a study of neoadjuvant nivolumab and ipilimumab in lung cancer. The repertoire was sequenced with immunoSEQ multiplex PCR; TCRdb's copy has only in-frame clones and lacks some. The repertoire holds about 23,000 clones, under 90% seen once, with more than 20% in the top ten. The sample consisted of peripheral blood, taken before neoadjuvant nivolumab, alone or with ipilimumab. Receptors were obtained from an adult with non-small cell lung cancer.

The chain combines TRBV9 with TRBJ1-1; a possible D gene is TRBD1 (6 bases). CDR3 length: 14 amino acids. V lost 0 bases and J 4 bases, leaving 10 bases between the germline ends. Germline CDR1 SGDLS, CDR2 YYNGEE. CDR3 in DNA: TGTGCCAGCAGCGTAGTACCGGGGGCCACTGAAGCTTTCTTT. Residues: CASSVVPGATEAFF.

This clone was seen only once. The V gene is TRBV6-5, the J gene TRBJ2-7, with a weak D call TRBD2 (5 bases). Trimming left V 8 bases short and J 3 bases short, with 20 bases between. The germline gives CDR1 MNHEY, CDR2 SVGAGI. The CDR3 has 15 amino acids. The CDR3 region is CASGPHPFRGYEQYF. The CDR3 DNA sequence: TGTGCCAGCGGTCCGCATCCGTTTCGGGGCTACGAGCAGTACTTC.

In this sample, this clone turned up once. CDR3 region: CASSLASGTSYEQYF. The CDR3 nucleotides are TGTGCCAGCAGCTTGGCTAGCGGGACTTCCTACGAGCAGTACTTC. The chain combines TRBV5-4 with TRBJ2-7; 9 positions agree with TRBD2. This CDR3 spans 15 amino acids. The V and J ends lost 0 bases and 1 base, in that order; junction bases with no gene match: 2. Looked up from germline, CDR1 is SGHNT and CDR2 is YYREEE (reference sequence).

Comment on this clone: This sample also contains other DNA sequences that code for the same CDR3. CDR3 amino acids: CASSSTDTQYF. The CDR3, as DNA: TGTGCCAGCAGCTCGACAGATACGCAGTATTTT. V is TRBV7-2 and J is TRBJ2-3; D unresolved. The ends were cut back, 4 bases at V and 3 bases at J, with 2 bases in the middle. The germline gives CDR1 SGHTA, CDR2 FQGNSA. The CDR3 runs to 11 residues.

J is TRBJ2-3 and V is TRBV5-1, with a possible D match to TRBD2 (6 bases). The CDR3 is 16 amino acids. Trimming removed 0 bases from V and 2 bases from J, with 13 bases in between. CDR1 is SGHRS, CDR2 YFSETQ, per germline. The CDR3 protein is CASSLVFSGDTDTQYF. CDR3 in DNA: TGCGCCAGCAGCTTGGTATTTAGCGGAGACACAGATACGCAGTATTTT.

This CDR3 reads CASSYSGDPSNQPQHF. The CDR3 DNA follows: TGTGCCAGCAGTTACTCCGGGGATCCTAGCAATCAGCCCCAGCATTTT. The chain recombines TRBV6-6 with TRBJ1-5; D ambiguous. Germline V gene sequence: CDR1 MNHNY, CDR2 SVGAGI (reference sequence). Deletions cut 0 bases from V and 0 bases from J, with 9 bases between. CDR3 length: 16 residues.

The V and J genes are TRBV7-9 and TRBJ1-4; D gene unclear. Trimming removed 8 bases from V and 8 bases from J, with 15 bases in between. Germline-derived CDR1 and CDR2 are SEHNR and FQNEAQ (reference sequence). The CDR3 covers 13 residues. The CDR3 loop is CASGLRRHEKLFF. CDR3 in DNA: TGTGCCAGCGGCCTTAGAAGACACGAAAAACTGTTTTTT. Drawing the rest from reference TRBV7-9 and TRBJ1-4, the complete variable domain is DTGVSQNPRHKITKRGQNVTFRCDPISEHNRLYWYRQTLGQGPEFLTYFQNEAQLEKSRLLSDRFSAERPKGSFSTLEIQRTEQGDSAMYLCASGLRRHEKLFFGSGTQLSVL.

The J gene is TRBJ1-2, the V gene TRBV18, with D unclear. The germline CDR1 and CDR2 sequences are KGHSH and LQKENI. CDR3 size: 13 residues. The V and J ends lost 6 bases and 3 bases respectively, with 11 bases between them. The CDR3 sequence is CASSPGSDYGYTF. In nucleotides, the CDR3 is TGTGCCAGCTCCCCCGGGTCGGACTATGGCTACACCTTC. Looking up the rest from reference TRBV18 and TRBJ1-2 gives the full variable domain: NAGVMQNPRHLVRRRGQEARLRCSPMKGHSHVYWYRQLPEEGLKFMVYLQKENIIDESGMPKERFSAEFPKEGPSILRIQQVVRGDSAAYFCASSPGSDYGYTFGSGTRLTVV.

The chain combines TRBV28 with TRBJ2-2, with TRBD2 identical over 14 bases. From germline, CDR1 is MDHEN and CDR2 SYDVKM. Trimming took 7 bases from V and 6 from J; bases not matched to a gene: 10. The CDR3 extends over 17 amino acids. The CDR3 DNA sequence: TGTGCCAGCACCATCCCCCCGGGACTAGCGGGAGCCGGGGAGCTGTTTTTT. It encodes CASTIPPGLAGAGELFF.

The chain has TRBV9 and TRBJ2-1, with TRBD2 matching over 8 bases. The germline gives CDR1 SGDLS, CDR2 YYNGEE. This CDR3 contains 14 residues. The V gene end was trimmed by 0 bases and the J gene end by 7 bases; junction bases not matched to a gene: 3. The CDR3 bases are TGTGCCAGCAGCGTAGGACTAGCGAGGAATGAGCAGTTCTTC. This sequence encodes CASSVGLARNEQFF.

V usage is TRBV30 and J usage is TRBJ2-2; TRBD2 might be the D (5 bases). Germline V gene data show CDR1 as GTSNPN and CDR2 as SVGIG (reference sequence). The CDR3 consists of 14 residues. V lost 5 bases and J 4 bases, leaving 14 bases between the germline ends. This CDR3 is CAWSRLATTGELFF. For the CDR3, the DNA is TGTGCCTGGTCTCGGTTAGCGACCACCGGGGAGCTGTTTTTT.

This rearrangement joins TRBV27 to TRBJ2-7; TRBD1 matches 11 bases. Looked up from germline, CDR1 is MNHEY and CDR2 is SMNVEV (reference sequence). The CDR3 runs to 14 residues. J gave up 3 bases and V 8 bases, and 6 bases lay outside the gene matches. CDR3 DNA sequence: TGTGCCAGCGGACGGGACAGGGGGAACTACGAGCAGTACTTC. This encodes CASGRDRGNYEQYF.

This chain's CDR3 is CASREMGGSGGYTF. The CDR3 nucleotides read TGTGCCAGCAGAGAGATGGGAGGGTCAGGTGGCTACACCTTC. This chain links TRBV6-5 with TRBJ1-2, with D unresolved. CDR1 and CDR2 (germline): MNHEY, SVGAGI. The V end lost 6 bases, the J end lost 7 bases, and 18 bases lay between the germline ends. The CDR3 contains 14 residues.

This chain links TRBV5-4 with TRBJ2-7; no reliable D call. The germline CDR1 and CDR2 sequences are SGHNT and YYREEE (reference sequence). Trimming took 2 bases from V and 2 from J, leaving 11 bases between them. CDR3 size: 14 residues. CDR3 bases: TGTGCCAGCAGCTTAAATATGGAGCCCTACGAGCAGTACTTC. Translated: CASSLNMEPYEQYF. Full variable domain (rest looked up from reference TRBV5-4 and TRBJ2-7): ETGVTQSPTHLIKTRGQQVTLRCSSQSGHNTVSWYQQALGQGPQFIFQYYREEENGRGNFPPRFSGLQFPNYSSELNVNALELDDSALYLCASSLNMEPYEQYFGPGTRLTVT.

This chain links TRBV18 with TRBJ1-2; 10 positions agree with TRBD1. The V segment lost 3 bases and the J segment 6 bases; nucleotides outside the gene matches: 7. The CDR3 is 15 residues long. Germline CDR1 and CDR2: KGHSH and LQKENI. As DNA, the CDR3 is TGTGCCAGCTCACCGCAACAAGGGACAGGGGATGGCTACACCTTC. Translated, it gives CASSPQQGTGDGYTF.

V usage is TRBV27 and J usage is TRBJ2-7, with TRBD2 matching 12 bases. Germline trimming cut 4 bases from V and 5 bases from J; bases unmatched to any gene: 3. Germline CDR1 is MNHEY and CDR2 is SMNVEV (reference sequence). There are 14 residues in the CDR3. The CDR3 region has the DNA TGTGCCAGCAGTTCTAGCGGGAGGGCCCACGAGCAGTACTTC. It translates to CASSSSGRAHEQYF.

J is TRBJ2-2 and V is TRBV7-2; TRBD2 is a possible D gene (6 bases). Germline V gives CDR1 SGHTA, CDR2 FQGNSA. V lost 2 bases and J lost 7, with 23 bases in between. This CDR3 is 18 amino acids long. The CDR3 bases are TGTGCCAGCAGCTTATCAATCAGGGAGGCCTCAAAAAACGGGGAGCTGTTTTTT. Encoded protein: CASSLSIREASKNGELFF.

This chain links TRBV5-1 with TRBJ2-5; 7 bases align to TRBD2. The CDR3 extends over 16 amino acids. The J segment lost 2 bases and the V segment lost 0 bases, leaving 7 bases of the junction unmatched. Germline V lookup: CDR1 SGHRS, CDR2 YFSETQ. The CDR3 DNA sequence: TGCGCCAGCAGCTTGGGGGCGGGAGAAGTACAAGAGACCCAGTACTTC. Translated: CASSLGAGEVQETQYF.

The chain is built from TRBV6-4 and TRBJ2-1, with a possible D match to TRBD2 (5 bases). The CDR3 is 16 residues long. Germline V gives CDR1 MRHNA, CDR2 SNTAGT. V was cut by 3 bases and J by 4 bases, with 16 bases left in between. This CDR3 reads CASSEDASGPYNEQFF. CDR3 nucleotide sequence: TGTGCCAGCAGTGAGGATGCGAGCGGCCCGTACAATGAGCAGTTCTTC.

The genes are TRBV5-1 and TRBJ2-3; no clear D. CDR3 size: 17 residues. Trimming left V 5 bases short and J 0 bases short, with 19 bases between. In germline, CDR1 is SGHRS, CDR2 YFSETQ. The CDR3 loop is CASRKTASAPSTDTQYF. The CDR3 DNA sequence: TGCGCCAGCAGAAAAACGGCCAGCGCCCCTAGCACAGATACGCAGTATTTT.

The chain has TRBV9 and TRBJ2-7, with 9 nucleotides matching TRBD2. V lost 0 bases and J lost 3; bases outside the gene matches: 4. The germline V gene has CDR1 SGDLS and CDR2 YYNGEE. The CDR3 contains 15 residues. DNA of the CDR3: TGTGCCAGCAGCGTAGGCAGCGGGAGGTTCTACGAGCAGTACTTC. It translates to CASSVGSGRFYEQYF.

The V call is TRBV7-8, the J call TRBJ2-2, with 9 bases matching TRBD1. Germline-derived CDR1 and CDR2 are SGHVS and FQNEAQ. The CDR3 covers 15 residues. Unmatched junction bases numbered 6, after V lost 5 bases and J lost 5 bases. CDR3 loop: CASSEQGASTGELFF. The CDR3 DNA is TGTGCCAGCAGCGAACAGGGGGCGAGTACCGGGGAGCTGTTTTTT.

The chain employs TRBV2 and TRBJ2-7; D possibly uses TRBD1 or TRBD2 (6 bases each). Per germline, CDR1 SNHLY and CDR2 FYNNEI. The CDR3 contains 13 residues. V lost 7 bases, J lost 3 bases, and 13 bases lay in between. CDR3 in amino acids: CASTGGTNYEQYF. The CDR3 region has the DNA TGTGCCAGCACCGGAGGGACAAACTACGAGCAGTACTTC.

The chain carries TRBV18 and TRBJ2-5; maybe TRBD1 (5 bases). Germline V lookup: CDR1 KGHSH, CDR2 LQKENI. Trimming cost V 3 bases and J 2 bases, with 16 bases left between them. The CDR3 is made up of 16 amino acids. The CDR3 bases are TGTGCCAGCTCACCTGCGGCAGGGTCCTCACAAGAGACCCAGTACTTC. As protein: CASSPAAGSSQETQYF.

V and J are TRBV30 and TRBJ2-6; the D gene is possibly TRBD2 (5 bases). Trimming took 4 bases from V and 0 from J, leaving 16 bases between them. Germline CDR1 GTSNPN, CDR2 SVGIG (reference sequence). The CDR3 is 17 amino acids. In DNA, the CDR3 is TGTGCCTGGAATCGCGGCGGGTCGCGCTCTGGGGCCAACGTCCTGACTTTC. It yields the protein CAWNRGGSRSGANVLTF.

The CDR3 spells CASSIVAGEKLFF. The CDR3, as DNA: TGTGCCAGTAGTATAGTGGCGGGTGAAAAACTGTTTTTT. V is TRBV19 and J is TRBJ1-4; D unresolved. Trimming took 1 base from V and 7 from J, leaving 7 bases between them. The CDR3 extends over 13 amino acids. Per the germline V gene, CDR1 is LNHDA and CDR2 is SQIVND (reference sequence).